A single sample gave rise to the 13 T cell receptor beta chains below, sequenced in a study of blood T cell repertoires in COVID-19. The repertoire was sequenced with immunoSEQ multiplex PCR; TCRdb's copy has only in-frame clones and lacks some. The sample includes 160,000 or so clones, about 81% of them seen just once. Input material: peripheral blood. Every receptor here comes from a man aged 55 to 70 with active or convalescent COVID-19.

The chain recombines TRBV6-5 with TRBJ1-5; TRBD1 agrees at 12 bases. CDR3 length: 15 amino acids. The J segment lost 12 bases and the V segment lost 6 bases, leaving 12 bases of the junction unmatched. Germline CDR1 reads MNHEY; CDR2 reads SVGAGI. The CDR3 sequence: CASSEPGQGAWNQHF. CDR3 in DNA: TGTGCCAGCAGCGAGCCGGGACAGGGGGCCTGGAACCAGCATTTT.

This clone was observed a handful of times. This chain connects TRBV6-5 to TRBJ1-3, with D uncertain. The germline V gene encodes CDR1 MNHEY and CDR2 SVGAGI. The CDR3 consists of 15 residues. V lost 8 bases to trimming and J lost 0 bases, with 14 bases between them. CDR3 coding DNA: TGTGCCAGCTCCCCCGGAGCCAACTCTGGAAACACCATATATTTT. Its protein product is CASSPGANSGNTIYF.

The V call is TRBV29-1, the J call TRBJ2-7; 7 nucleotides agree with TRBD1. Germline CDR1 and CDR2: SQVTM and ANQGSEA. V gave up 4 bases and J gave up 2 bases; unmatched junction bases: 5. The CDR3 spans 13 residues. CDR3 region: CSVVTGSTYEQYF. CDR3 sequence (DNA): TGCAGCGTTGTGACAGGGAGTACCTACGAGCAGTACTTC.

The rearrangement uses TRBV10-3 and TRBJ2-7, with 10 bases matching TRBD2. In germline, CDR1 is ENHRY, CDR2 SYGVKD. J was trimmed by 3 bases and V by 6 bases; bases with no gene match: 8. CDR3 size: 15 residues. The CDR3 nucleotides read TGTGCCATCAGCCAAGGACTAGCGGAAAACTACGAGCAGTACTTC. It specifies CAISQGLAENYEQYF.

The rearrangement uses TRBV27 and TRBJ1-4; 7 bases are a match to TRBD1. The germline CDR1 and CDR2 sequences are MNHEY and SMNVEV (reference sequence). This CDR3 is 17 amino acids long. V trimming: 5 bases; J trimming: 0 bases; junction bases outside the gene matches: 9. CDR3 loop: CASSGGTDHPTNEKLFF. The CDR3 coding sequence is TGTGCCAGCAGTGGCGGGACAGATCACCCAACTAATGAAAAACTGTTTTTT.

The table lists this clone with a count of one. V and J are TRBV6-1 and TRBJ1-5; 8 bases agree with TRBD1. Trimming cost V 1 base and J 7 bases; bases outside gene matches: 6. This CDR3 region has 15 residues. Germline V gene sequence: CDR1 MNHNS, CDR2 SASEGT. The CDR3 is CASSEGQGASQPQHF. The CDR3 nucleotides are TGTGCCAGCAGTGAAGGGCAGGGGGCGAGCCAGCCCCAGCATTTT.

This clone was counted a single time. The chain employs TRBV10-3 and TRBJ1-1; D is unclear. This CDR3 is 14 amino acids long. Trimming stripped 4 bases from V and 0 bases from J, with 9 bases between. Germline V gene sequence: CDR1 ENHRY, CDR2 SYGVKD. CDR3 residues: CAISGEVLNTEAFF. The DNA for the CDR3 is TGTGCCATCAGTGGTGAGGTCTTGAACACTGAAGCTTTCTTT.

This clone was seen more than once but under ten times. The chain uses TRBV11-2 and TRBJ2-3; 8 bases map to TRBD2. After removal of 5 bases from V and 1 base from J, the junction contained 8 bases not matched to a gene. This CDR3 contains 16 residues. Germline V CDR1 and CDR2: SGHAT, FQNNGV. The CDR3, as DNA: TGTGCCAGCAGCCAGAGTAGCGGGGTCGGCACAGATACGCAGTATTTT. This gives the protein CASSQSSGVGTDTQYF.

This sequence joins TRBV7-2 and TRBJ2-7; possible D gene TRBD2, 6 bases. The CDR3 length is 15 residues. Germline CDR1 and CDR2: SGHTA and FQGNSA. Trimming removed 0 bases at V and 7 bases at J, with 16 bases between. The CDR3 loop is CASSLASGGSGEQYF. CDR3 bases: TGTGCCAGCAGCTTAGCGTCTGGGGGGTCCGGGGAGCAGTACTTC.

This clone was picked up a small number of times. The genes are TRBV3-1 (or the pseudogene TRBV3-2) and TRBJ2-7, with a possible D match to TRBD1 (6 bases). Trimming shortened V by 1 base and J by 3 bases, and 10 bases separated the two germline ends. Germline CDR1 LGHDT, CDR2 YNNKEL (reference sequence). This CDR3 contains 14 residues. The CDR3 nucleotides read TGTGCCAGCAGCCAAGCGGAAGGGGGCTACGAGCAGTACTTC. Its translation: CASSQAEGGYEQYF.

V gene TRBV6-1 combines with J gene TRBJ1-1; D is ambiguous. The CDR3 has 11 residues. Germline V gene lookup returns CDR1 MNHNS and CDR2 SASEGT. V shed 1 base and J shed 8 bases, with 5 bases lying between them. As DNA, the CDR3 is TGTGCCAGCAGTGAAGGGAGAGAAGCTTTCTTT. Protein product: CASSEGREAFF.

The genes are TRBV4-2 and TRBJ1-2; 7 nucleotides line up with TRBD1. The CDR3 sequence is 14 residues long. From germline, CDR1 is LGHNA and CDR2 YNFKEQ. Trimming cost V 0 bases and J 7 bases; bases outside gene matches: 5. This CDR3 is CASSQEKGAGGYTF. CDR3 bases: TGTGCCAGCAGCCAAGAGAAGGGGGCGGGTGGCTACACCTTC.

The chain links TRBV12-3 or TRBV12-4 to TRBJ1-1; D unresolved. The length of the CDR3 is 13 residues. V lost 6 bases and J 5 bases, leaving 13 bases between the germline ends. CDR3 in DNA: TGTGCCAGCAGCCCCAATACTCGGACTGAAGCTTTCTTT. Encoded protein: CASSPNTRTEAFF.